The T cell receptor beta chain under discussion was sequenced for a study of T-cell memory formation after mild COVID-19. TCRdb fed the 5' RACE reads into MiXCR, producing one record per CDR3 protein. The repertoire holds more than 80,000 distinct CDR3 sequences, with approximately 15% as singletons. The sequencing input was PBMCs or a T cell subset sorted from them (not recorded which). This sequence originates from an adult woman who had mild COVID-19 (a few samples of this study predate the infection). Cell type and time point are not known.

CDR3 nucleotide sequence: TGTGCCAGCAGCACCTGGACTAGCGGGGTGACGAACACCGGGGAGCTGTTTTTT. As protein: CASSTWTSGVTNTGELFF. This chain uses TRBV5-5 with TRBJ2-2; 12 nucleotides align to TRBD2. Germline CDR1 is SGHKS and CDR2 is YYEKEE (reference sequence). This CDR3 region has 18 residues. V shed 4 bases and J 0 bases; nucleotides not matched to a gene: 7.